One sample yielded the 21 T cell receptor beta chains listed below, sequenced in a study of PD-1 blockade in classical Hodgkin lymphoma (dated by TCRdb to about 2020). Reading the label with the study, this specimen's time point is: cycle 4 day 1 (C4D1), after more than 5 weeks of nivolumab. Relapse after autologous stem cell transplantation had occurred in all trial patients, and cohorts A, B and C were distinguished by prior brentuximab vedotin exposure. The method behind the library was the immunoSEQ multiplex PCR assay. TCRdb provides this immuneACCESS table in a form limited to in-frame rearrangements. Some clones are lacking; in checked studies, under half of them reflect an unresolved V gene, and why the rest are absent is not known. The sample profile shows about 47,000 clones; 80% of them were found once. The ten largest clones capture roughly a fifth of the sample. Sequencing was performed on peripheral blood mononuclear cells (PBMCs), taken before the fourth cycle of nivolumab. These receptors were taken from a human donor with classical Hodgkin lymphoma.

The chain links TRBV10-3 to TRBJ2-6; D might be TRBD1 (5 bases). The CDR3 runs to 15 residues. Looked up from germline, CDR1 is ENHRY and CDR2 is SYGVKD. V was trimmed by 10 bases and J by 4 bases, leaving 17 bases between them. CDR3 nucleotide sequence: TGTGCCACTTCTACCGACCGGACAGGGGCCAACGTCCTGACTTTC. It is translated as CATSTDRTGANVLTF.

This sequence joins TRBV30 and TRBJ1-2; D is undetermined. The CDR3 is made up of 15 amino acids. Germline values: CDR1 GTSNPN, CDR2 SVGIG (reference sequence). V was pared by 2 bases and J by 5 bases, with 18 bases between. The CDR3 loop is CAWSPDKRAIYGYTF. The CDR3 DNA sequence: TGTGCCTGGAGTCCCGACAAGAGGGCTATATATGGCTACACCTTC.

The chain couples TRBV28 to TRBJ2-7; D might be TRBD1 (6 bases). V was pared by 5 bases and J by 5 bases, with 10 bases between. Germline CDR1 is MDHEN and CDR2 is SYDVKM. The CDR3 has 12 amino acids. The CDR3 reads CASSPYRDEQYF. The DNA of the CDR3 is TGTGCCAGCAGTCCGTACAGGGACGAGCAGTACTTC.

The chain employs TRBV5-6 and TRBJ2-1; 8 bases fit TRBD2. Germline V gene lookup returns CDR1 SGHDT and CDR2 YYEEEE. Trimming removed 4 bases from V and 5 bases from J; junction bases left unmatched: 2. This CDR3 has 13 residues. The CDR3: CASSTLADNEQFF. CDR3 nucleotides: TGTGCCAGCAGCACACTAGCGGACAATGAGCAGTTCTTC.

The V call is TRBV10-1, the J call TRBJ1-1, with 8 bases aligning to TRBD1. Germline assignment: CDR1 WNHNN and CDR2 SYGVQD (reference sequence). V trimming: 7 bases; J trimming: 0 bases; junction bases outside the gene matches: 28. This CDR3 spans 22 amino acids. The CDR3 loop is CASKGGDRPGPGPSNLNTEAFF. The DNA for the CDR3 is TGCGCCAGCAAAGGGGGGGACAGGCCGGGTCCGGGGCCTTCTAATTTGAACACTGAAGCTTTCTTT.

The CDR3 region has the DNA TGTGCCAGCAGCTTAGTCGGTGGGCCCGTGACAGATACGCAGTATTTT. Protein product: CASSLVGGPVTDTQYF. This chain uses TRBV7-2 with TRBJ2-3; D ambiguous. Per germline, CDR1 SGHTA and CDR2 FQGNSA. V shed 1 base and J shed 3 bases, with 14 bases lying between them. CDR3 length: 16 amino acids.

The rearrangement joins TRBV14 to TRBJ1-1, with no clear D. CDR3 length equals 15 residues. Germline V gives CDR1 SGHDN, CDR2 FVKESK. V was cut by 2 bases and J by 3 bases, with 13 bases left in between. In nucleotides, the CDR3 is TGTGCCAGCAGCCAAAGTATGTTGGGTTACACTGAAGCTTTCTTT. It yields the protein CASSQSMLGYTEAFF.

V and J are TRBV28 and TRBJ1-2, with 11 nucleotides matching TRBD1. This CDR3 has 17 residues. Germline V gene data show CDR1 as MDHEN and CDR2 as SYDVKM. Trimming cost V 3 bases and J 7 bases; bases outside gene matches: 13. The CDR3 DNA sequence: TGTGCCAGCAGTTTGGTAACGAGGACAGGGGGCGCGTTTGGCTACACCTTC. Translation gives CASSLVTRTGGAFGYTF.

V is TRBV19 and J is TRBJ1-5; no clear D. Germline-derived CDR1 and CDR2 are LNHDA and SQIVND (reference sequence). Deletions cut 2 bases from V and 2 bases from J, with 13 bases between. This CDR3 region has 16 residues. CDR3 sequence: CASSIRSTGGNQPQHF. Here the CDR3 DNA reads TGTGCCAGTAGTATAAGGTCAACTGGGGGCAATCAGCCCCAGCATTTT. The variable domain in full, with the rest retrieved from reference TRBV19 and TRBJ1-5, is DGGITQSPKYLFRKEGQNVTLSCEQNLNHDAMYWYRQDPGQGLRLIYYSQIVNDFQKGDIAEGYSVSREKKESFPLTVTSAQKNPTAFYLCASSIRSTGGNQPQHFGDGTRLSIL.

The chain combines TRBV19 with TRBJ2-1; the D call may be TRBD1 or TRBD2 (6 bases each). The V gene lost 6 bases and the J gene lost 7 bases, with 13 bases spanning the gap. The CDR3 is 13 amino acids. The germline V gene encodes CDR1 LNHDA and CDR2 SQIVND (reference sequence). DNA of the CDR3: TGTGCCAGTAGCTCTGGGGGGCCGAATGAGCAGTTCTTC. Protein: CASSSGGPNEQFF.

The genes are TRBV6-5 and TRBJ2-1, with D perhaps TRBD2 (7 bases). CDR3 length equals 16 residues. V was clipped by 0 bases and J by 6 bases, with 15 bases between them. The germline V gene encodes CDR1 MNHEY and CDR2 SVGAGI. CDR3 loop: CASSYSRGPTGNEQFF. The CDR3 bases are TGTGCCAGCAGTTACTCGCGGGGGCCTACGGGCAATGAGCAGTTCTTC.

CDR3 protein: CASIHWGASTDTQYF. CDR3 bases: TGCGCCAGCATCCATTGGGGGGCTAGCACAGATACGCAGTATTTT. V and J are TRBV10-1 and TRBJ2-3; D might be TRBD1 or TRBD2, each matching 6 bases. Between the trimmed V and J ends, which lost 7 bases and 0 bases, there was a span of 14 bases. The CDR3 spans 15 residues. In germline, CDR1 is WNHNN, CDR2 SYGVQD (reference sequence).

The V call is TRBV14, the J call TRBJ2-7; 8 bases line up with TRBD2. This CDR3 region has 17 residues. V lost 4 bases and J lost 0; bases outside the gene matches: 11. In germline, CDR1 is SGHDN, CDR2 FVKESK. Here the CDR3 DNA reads TGTGCCAGCAGCCGCTACCGAAGCGGGAGCTCCTCCTACGAGCAGTACTTC. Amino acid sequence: CASSRYRSGSSSYEQYF.

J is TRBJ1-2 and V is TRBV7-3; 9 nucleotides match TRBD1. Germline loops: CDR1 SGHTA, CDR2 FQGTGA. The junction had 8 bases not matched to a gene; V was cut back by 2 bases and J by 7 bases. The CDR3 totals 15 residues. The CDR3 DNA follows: TGTGCCAGCAGCTTAGTGACAGGGGGAGCCTCTGGCTACACCTTC. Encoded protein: CASSLVTGGASGYTF.

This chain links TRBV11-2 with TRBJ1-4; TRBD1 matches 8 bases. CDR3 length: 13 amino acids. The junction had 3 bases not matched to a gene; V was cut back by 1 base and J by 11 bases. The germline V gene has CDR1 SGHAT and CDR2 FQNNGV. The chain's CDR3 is CASSLVGQVKLFF. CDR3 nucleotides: TGTGCCAGCAGCTTAGTGGGACAGGTGAAACTGTTTTTT.

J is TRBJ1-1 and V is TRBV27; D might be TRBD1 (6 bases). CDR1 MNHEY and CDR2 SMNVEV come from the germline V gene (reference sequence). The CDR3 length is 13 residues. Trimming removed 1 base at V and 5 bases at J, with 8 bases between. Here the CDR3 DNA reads TGTGCCAGCAGTTTATTGGGGGCGACTGAAGCTTTCTTT. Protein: CASSLLGATEAFF.

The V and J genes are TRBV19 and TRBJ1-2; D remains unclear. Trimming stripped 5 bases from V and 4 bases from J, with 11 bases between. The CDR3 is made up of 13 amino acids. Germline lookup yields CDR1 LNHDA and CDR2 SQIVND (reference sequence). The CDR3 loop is CASSPSSLYGYTF. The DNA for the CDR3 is TGTGCCAGTAGTCCCTCGTCTCTCTATGGCTACACCTTC.

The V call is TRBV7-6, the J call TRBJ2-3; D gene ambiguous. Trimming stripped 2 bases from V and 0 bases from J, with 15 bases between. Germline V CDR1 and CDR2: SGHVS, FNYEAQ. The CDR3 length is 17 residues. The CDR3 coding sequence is TGTGCCAGCAGCTTAATGTCTCCCCTGGCCAGCACAGATACGCAGTATTTT. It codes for CASSLMSPLASTDTQYF. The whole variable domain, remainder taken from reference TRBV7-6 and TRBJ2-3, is GAGVSQSPRYKVTKRGQDVALRCDPISGHVSLYWYRQALGQGPEFLTYFNYEAQQDKSGLPNDRFSAERPEGSISTLTIQRTEQRDSAMYRCASSLMSPLASTDTQYFGPGTRLTVL.

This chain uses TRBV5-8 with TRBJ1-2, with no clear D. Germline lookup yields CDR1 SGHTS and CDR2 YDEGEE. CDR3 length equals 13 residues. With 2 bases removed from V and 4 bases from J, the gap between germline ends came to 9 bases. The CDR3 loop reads CASSLEGAYGYTF. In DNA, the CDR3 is TGTGCCAGCAGCTTAGAGGGTGCCTATGGCTACACCTTC.

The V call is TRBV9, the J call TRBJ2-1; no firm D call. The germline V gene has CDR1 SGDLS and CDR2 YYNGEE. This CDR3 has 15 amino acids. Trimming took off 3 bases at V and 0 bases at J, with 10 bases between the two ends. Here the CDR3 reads CASSGIPSSYNEQFF. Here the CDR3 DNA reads TGTGCCAGCAGCGGGATCCCGAGCTCCTACAATGAGCAGTTCTTC.

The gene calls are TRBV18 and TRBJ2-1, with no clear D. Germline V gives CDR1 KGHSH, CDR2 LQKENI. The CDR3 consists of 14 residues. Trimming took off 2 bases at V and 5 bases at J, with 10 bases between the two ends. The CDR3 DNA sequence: TGTGCCAGCTCACCAGAGAGGCAAAACAATGAGCAGTTCTTC. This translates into CASSPERQNNEQFF.